Shown below are 8 T cell receptor beta chains from a single sample sequenced in a study of blood T cells in healthy people across ages (dated by TCRdb to the mid-2010s). Receptors were amplified or captured by 5' RACE. The second PCR ran for roughly 6 to 11 cycles and used a J-beta primer mix along with a sample-barcoded 5' primer. TCRdb reran the public reads through fastp at Q25 and MiXCR, keeping productive beta chains. Entries are consolidated by CDR3 protein sequence, retaining the most common genes and DNA. For this sample the table gives around 2 million distinct CDR3 sequences, of which about 39% were detected only once. The ten largest clonotypes hold roughly 24% of the sample. The specimen sequenced was blood. Receptors originate from a human donor in good health.

The V and J genes are TRBV9 and TRBJ2-4, with D tentatively TRBD1 (5 bases). The CDR3 spans 15 residues. V lost 4 bases to trimming and J lost 8 bases, with 19 bases between them. Germline CDR1 is SGDLS and CDR2 is YYNGEE. The CDR3 protein is CASSPTPRVFDIQYF. The CDR3 DNA reads TGTGCCAGCAGCCCGACCCCCAGGGTATTCGACATTCAGTACTTC.

The chain joins TRBV11-1 to TRBJ2-3; TRBD1 matches at 7 bases. Trimming at V came to 6 bases and at J to 3 bases, leaving 3 bases not matched to a gene. Germline CDR1 SGHAT, CDR2 FQDESV (reference sequence). The CDR3 covers 13 residues. CDR3: CASRSDRTDTQYF. The CDR3, as DNA: TGTGCCAGCAGGTCGGACAGGACAGATACGCAGTATTTT.

The CDR3 nucleotides are TGTGCCAGCAGCCCGCTACAGGCGAACACTGAAGCTTTCTTT. This sequence encodes CASSPLQANTEAFF. This chain joins TRBV7-2 and TRBJ1-1, with a possible D match to TRBD1 (5 bases). CDR3 length: 14 amino acids. Germline V gene sequence: CDR1 SGHTA, CDR2 FQGNSA. V lost 5 bases, J lost 1 base, and 11 bases lay in between.

This clonotype was detected only a few times. V is TRBV4-3 and J is TRBJ1-2; D is ambiguous. Germline CDR1 reads LGHNA; CDR2 reads YSLEER. This CDR3 spans 12 amino acids. Trimming took off 6 bases at V and 7 bases at J, with 12 bases between the two ends. CDR3 sequence reads: CASSLRMGGYTF. CDR3 nucleotides: TGCGCCAGCAGTCTCAGGATGGGTGGCTACACCTTC.

This clonotype was observed a handful of times. J is TRBJ2-4 and V is TRBV7-2; the D gene is possibly TRBD2 (6 bases). The end of the DNA aligns better with TRBJ2-7, so the J call may be wrong. The CDR3 extends over 14 amino acids. Germline CDR1 and CDR2: SGHTA and FQGNSA. Here the CDR3 DNA reads TGTGCCAGCAGCTTAGGCCCCTCCGGGGGCGAGCAGTACTTC. This translates into CASSLGPSGGEQYF.

This clonotype was seen a handful of times. The J gene is TRBJ2-1, the V gene TRBV6-5; 7 nucleotides line up with TRBD1. This CDR3 is 16 amino acids long. Germline CDR1 reads MNHEY; CDR2 reads SVGAGI. J gave up 8 bases and V 1 base, and 11 bases lay outside the gene matches. The DNA of the CDR3 is TGTGCCAGCAGTTACTTTGGGGTAAGGGGGCGGCATGAGCAGTTCTTC. Translated: CASSYFGVRGRHEQFF.

This clonotype was seen a few times. Its ends do not fully match the called genes, so a read error is possible. V usage is TRBV5-1 and J usage is TRBJ2-1, with 7 bases fitting TRBD1. The V gene's germline CDR1 is SGHRS and CDR2 YFSETQ. The CDR3 has 10 amino acids. CDR3 DNA sequence: TGCGCCGTAAGGGGGCGATCAAAGGTCTTC. Translating it yields CAVRGRSKVF. The full variable domain, with the rest looked up from reference TRBV5-1 and TRBJ2-1, is KAGVTQTPRYLIKTRGQQVTLSCSPISGHRSVSWYQQTPGQGLQFLFEYFSETQRNKGNFPGRFSGRQFSNSRSEMNVSTLELGDSALYLCAVRGRSKVFGPGTRLTVL.

In its sample, this clonotype was seen a few times. The V and J genes are TRBV7-3 and TRBJ2-1; TRBD2 is a possible D gene (5 bases). CDR1 is SGHTA and CDR2 is FQGTGA in the germline V gene. The V gene lost 4 bases and the J gene lost 6 bases, with 16 bases spanning the gap. The CDR3 contains 15 residues. The CDR3 DNA reads TGTGCCAGCAGCTCCAGCCCTAGCCCGGCCAATGAGCAGTTCTTC. Its protein is CASSSSPSPANEQFF.